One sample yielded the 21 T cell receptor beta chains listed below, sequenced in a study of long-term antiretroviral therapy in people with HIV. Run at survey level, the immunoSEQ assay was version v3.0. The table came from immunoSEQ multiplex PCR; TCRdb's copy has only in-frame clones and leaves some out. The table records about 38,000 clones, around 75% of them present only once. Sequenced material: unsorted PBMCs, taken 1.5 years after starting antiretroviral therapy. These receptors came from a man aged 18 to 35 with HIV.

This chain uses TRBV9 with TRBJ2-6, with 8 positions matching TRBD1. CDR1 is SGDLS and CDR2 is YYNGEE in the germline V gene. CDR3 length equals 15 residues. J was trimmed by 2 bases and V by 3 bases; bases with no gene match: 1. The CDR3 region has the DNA TGTGCCAGCAGCGGACAGGGGCCTGGGGCCAACGTCCTGACTTTC. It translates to CASSGQGPGANVLTF.

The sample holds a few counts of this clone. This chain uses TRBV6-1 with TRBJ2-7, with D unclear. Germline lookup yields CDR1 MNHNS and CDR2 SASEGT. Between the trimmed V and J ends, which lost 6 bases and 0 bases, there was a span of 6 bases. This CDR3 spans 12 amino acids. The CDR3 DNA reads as TGTGCCAGCAGCCTGCCCTCCTACGAGCAGTACTTC. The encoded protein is CASSLPSYEQYF.

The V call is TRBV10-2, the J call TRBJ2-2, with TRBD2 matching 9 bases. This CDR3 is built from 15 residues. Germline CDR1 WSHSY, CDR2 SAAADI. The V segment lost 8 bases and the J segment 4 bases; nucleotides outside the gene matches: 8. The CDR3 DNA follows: TGCGCCAGCTCTTTCGGCGGGAGGGGCACCGGGGAGCTGTTTTTT. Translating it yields CASSFGGRGTGELFF.

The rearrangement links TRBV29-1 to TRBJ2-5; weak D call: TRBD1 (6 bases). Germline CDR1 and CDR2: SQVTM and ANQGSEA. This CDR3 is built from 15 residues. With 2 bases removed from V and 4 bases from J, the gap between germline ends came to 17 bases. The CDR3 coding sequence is TGCAGCGTTGAACCTGGGACAATAAGGGGAGAGACCCAGTACTTC. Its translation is CSVEPGTIRGETQYF.

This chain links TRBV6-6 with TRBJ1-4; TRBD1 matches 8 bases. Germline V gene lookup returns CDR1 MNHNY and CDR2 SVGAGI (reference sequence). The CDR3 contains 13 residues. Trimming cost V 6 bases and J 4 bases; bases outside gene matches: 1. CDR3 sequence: CASRTGVNEKLFF. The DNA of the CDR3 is TGTGCCAGCAGGACAGGGGTTAATGAAAAACTGTTTTTT.

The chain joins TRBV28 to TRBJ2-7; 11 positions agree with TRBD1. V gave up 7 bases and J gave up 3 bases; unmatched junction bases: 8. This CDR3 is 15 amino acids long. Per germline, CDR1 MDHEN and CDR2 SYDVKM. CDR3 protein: CASIPAGTGGYEQYF. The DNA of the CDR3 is TGTGCCAGCATCCCGGCCGGGACAGGGGGCTACGAGCAGTACTTC.

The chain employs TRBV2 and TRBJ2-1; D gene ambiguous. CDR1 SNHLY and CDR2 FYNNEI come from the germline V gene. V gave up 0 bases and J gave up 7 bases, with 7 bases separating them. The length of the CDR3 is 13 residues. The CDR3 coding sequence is TGTGCCAGCAGTGAAGCGCAGATAAATGAGCAGTTCTTC. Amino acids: CASSEAQINEQFF. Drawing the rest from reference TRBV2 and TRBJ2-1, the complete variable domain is EPEVTQTPSHQVTQMGQEVILRCVPISNHLYFYWYRQILGQKVEFLVSFYNNEISEKSEIFDDQFSVERPDGSNFTLKIRSTKLEDSAMYFCASSEAQINEQFFGPGTRLTVL.

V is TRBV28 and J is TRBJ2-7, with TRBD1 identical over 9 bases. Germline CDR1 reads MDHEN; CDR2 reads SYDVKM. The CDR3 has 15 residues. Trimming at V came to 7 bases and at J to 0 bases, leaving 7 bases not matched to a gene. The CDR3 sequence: CASTFGTGNSYEQYF. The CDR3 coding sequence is TGTGCCAGCACCTTCGGGACAGGGAACTCCTACGAGCAGTACTTC.

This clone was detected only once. The CDR3 spells CASSLGQETQYF. DNA of the CDR3: TGTGCCAGCTCACTTGGTCAAGAGACCCAGTACTTC. This chain joins TRBV18 and TRBJ2-5; D is unresolved. V was trimmed by 4 bases and J by 2 bases, leaving 5 bases between them. Germline V gene data show CDR1 as KGHSH and CDR2 as LQKENI. There are 12 residues in the CDR3.

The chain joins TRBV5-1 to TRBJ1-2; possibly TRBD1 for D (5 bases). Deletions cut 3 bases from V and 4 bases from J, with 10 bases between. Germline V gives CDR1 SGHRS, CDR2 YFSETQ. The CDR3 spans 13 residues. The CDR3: CASSWGLTYGYTF. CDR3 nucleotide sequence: TGCGCCAGCAGCTGGGGACTCACCTATGGCTACACCTTC.

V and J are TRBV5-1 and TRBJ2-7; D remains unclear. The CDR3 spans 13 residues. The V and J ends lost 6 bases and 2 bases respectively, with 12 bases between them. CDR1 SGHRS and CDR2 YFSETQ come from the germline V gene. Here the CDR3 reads CASTSGIAYEQYF. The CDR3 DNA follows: TGCGCCAGCACCTCCGGCATAGCCTACGAGCAGTACTTC. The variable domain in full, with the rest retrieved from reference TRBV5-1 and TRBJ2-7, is KAGVTQTPRYLIKTRGQQVTLSCSPISGHRSVSWYQQTPGQGLQFLFEYFSETQRNKGNFPGRFSGRQFSNSRSEMNVSTLELGDSALYLCASTSGIAYEQYFGPGTRLTVT.

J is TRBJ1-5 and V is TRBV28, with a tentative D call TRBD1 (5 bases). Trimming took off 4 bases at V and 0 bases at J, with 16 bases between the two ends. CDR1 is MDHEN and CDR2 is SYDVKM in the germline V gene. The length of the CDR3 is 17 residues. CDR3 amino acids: CASSYWGRVLSNQPQHF. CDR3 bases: TGTGCCAGCAGTTATTGGGGCAGGGTCCTTAGCAATCAGCCCCAGCATTTT. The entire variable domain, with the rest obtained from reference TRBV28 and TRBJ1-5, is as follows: DVKVTQSSRYLVKRTGEKVFLECVQDMDHENMFWYRQDPGLGLRLIYFSYDVKMKEKGDIPEGYSVSREKKERFSLILESASTNQTSMYLCASSYWGRVLSNQPQHFGDGTRLSIL.

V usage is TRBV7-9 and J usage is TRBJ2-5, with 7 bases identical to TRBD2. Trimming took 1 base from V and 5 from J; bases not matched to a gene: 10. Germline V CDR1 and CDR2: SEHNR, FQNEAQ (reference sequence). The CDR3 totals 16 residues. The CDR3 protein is CASSLVVTGGRETQYF. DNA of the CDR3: TGTGCCAGCAGCTTAGTCGTGACGGGAGGAAGGGAGACCCAGTACTTC.

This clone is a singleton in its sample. The CDR3 DNA reads as TGTGCCAGCAGCCAAGATCAATGGGGGATTGTTCACAATGAGCAGTTCTTC. The encoded protein is CASSQDQWGIVHNEQFF. This chain joins TRBV4-2 and TRBJ2-1; D possibly uses TRBD1 or TRBD2 (5 bases each). Germline V gene data show CDR1 as LGHNA and CDR2 as YNFKEQ. The CDR3 runs 17 residues. Trimming removed 0 bases from V and 5 bases from J, with 17 bases in between.

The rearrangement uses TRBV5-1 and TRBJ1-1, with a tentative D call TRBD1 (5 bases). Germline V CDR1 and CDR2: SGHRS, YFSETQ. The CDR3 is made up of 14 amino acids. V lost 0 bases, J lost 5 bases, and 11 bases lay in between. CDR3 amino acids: CASSLGGGVTEAFF. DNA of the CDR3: TGCGCCAGCAGCTTGGGCGGGGGGGTGACTGAAGCTTTCTTT.

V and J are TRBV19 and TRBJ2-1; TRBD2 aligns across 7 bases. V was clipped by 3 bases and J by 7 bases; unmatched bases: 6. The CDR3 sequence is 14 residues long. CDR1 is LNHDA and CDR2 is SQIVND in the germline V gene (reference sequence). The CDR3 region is CASSIQAGINEQFF. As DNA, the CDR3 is TGTGCCAGTAGTATTCAAGCGGGAATTAATGAGCAGTTCTTC.

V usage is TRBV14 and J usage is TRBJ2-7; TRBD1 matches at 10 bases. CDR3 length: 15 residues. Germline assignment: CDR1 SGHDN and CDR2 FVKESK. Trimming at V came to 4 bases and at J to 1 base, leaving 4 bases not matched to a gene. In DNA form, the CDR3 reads TGTGCCAGCAGCCTGACGGGACAGGGGTCCTACGAGCAGTACTTC. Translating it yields CASSLTGQGSYEQYF.

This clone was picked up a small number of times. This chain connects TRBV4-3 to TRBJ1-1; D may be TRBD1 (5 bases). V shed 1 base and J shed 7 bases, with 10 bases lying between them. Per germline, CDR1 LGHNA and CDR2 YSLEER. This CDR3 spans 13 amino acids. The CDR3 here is CASSQVAGYEAFF. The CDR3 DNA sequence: TGCGCCAGCAGCCAAGTCGCAGGGTATGAAGCTTTCTTT.

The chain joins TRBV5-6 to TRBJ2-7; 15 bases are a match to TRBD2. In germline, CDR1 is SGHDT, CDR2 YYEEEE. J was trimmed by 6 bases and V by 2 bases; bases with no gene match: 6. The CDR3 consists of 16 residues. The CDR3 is CASSFRTSGRAREQYF. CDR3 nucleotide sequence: TGTGCCAGCAGCTTCAGGACTAGCGGGAGGGCCCGCGAGCAGTACTTC.

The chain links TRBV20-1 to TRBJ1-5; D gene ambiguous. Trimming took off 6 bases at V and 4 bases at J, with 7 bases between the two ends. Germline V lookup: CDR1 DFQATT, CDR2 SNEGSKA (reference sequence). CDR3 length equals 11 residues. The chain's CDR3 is CSALGNQPQHF. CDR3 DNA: TGCAGTGCATTGGGGAATCAGCCCCAGCATTTT.

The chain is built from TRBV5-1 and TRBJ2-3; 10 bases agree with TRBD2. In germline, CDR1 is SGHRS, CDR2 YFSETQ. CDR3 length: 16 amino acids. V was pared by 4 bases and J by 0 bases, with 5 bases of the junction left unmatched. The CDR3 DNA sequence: TGCGCCAGCAGCCAAGAAGCGGGAGGGAGCACAGATACGCAGTATTTT. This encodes CASSQEAGGSTDTQYF.